This T cell receptor (beta chain) is from a study of cytomegalovirus exposure and HLA in healthy donors. Nobody recorded the CMV serostatus of this donor. This clone was detected once. V was clipped by 3 bases and J by 2 bases; unmatched bases: 13. This CDR3 is built from 18 residues. CDR1 is MDHEN, CDR2 SYDVKM, per germline. The study ran its PCR with 60 Vbeta and 13 Jbeta primers. TCRdb's copy holds only in-frame clones and misses some; the assay was immunoSEQ multiplex PCR. The table includes about 130,000 clones, roughly 75% detected once. The clonotype originates from a man aged 25-45 years in good health. The chain recombines TRBV28 with TRBJ1-3, with 7 bases fitting TRBD1. Material: PBMCs. CDR3 DNA: TGTGCCAGCAGTTTTTACGGGGGACAGTTCAGGCCTGGAAACACCATATATTTT. Translation gives CASSFYGGQFRPGNTIYF.